Listed here is a single T cell receptor beta chain. These data come from a study of blood T cell repertoires in COVID-19. Overall study: Donors in the United States, Italy and Spain gave samples during acute or convalescent COVID-19.

Clones were read by immunoSEQ multiplex PCR, and TCRdb kept only the in-frame ones, dropping some. The sample includes 65,000 to 85,000 clones, about 82% of them seen just once. From germline, CDR1 is MNHEY and CDR2 SMNVEV (reference sequence). V lost 2 bases and J 1 base, leaving 12 bases between the germline ends. The CDR3 sequence is 16 residues long. The rearrangement links TRBV27 to TRBJ1-5; D is unclear. The source is a woman aged 55-70 years with acute or convalescent COVID-19. The specimen was peripheral blood. This CDR3 is CASSLEGTGSNQPQHF. The CDR3 nucleotides are TGTGCCAGCAGTTTAGAAGGTACGGGGAGCAATCAGCCCCAGCATTTT.